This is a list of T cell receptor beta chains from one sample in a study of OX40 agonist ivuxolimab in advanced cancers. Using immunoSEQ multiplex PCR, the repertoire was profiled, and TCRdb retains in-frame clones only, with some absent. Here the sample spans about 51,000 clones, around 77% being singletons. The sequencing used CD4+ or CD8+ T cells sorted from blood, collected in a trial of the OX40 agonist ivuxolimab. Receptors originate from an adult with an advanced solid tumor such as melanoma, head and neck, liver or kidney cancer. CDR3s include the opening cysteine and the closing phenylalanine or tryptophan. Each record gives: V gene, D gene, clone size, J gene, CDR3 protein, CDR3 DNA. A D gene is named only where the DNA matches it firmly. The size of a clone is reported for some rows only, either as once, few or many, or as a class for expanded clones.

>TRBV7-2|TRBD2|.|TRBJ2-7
CASSPGLGFSYEQYF
TGTGCCAGCAGCCCTGGACTAGGGTTCTCCTACGAGCAGTACTTC
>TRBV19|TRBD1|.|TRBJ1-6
CASSIGGTGNSPLHF
TGTGCCAGTAGTATTGGGGGGACAGGAAATTCACCCCTCCACTTT
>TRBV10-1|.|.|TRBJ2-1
CASSEPGASYNEQFF
TGCGCCAGCAGTGAGCCGGGAGCGTCCTACAATGAGCAGTTCTTC
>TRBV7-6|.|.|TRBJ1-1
CASSEGPWVPKAFF
TGTGCCAGCAGCGAAGGCCCCTGGGTACCTAAAGCTTTCTTT
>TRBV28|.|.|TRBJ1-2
CASSYNSLPNYGYTF
TGTGCCAGCAGTTACAACAGCCTTCCTAACTATGGCTACACCTTC
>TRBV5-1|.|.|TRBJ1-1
CASSLDRVNTEAFF
TGCGCCAGCAGCTTGGACAGGGTGAACACTGAAGCTTTCTTT
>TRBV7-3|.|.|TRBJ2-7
CASSRGRPPEQYF
TGTGCCAGCAGCCGCGGACGCCCCCCCGAGCAGTACTTC
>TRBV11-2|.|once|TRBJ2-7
CASSLAQDFSEQYF
TGTGCCAGCAGCTTAGCACAGGACTTTTCCGAGCAGTACTTC
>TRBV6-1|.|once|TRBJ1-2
CASSGSSRASWLDYGYTF
TGTGCCAGCAGTGGGAGTTCCCGGGCTTCTTGGTTGGACTATGGCTACACCTTC
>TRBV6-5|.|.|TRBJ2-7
CASSYSVGSSYEQYF
TGTGCCAGCAGTTACTCAGTCGGGAGCTCCTACGAGCAGTACTTC
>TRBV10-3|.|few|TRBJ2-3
CAITSTDTQYF
TGTGCCATCACCAGCACAGATACGCAGTATTTT
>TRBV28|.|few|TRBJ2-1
CASNSPSQSYNEQFF
TGTGCCAGCAACTCCCCTAGCCAGTCCTACAATGAGCAGTTCTTC
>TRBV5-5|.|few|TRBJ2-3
CASSSGASVSTDTQYF
TGTGCCAGCAGCTCGGGGGCTAGCGTTAGCACAGATACGCAGTATTTT
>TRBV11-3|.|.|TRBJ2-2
CASSRGERRTGELFF
TGTGCCAGCAGCCGCGGCGAAAGGAGGACCGGGGAGCTGTTTTTT
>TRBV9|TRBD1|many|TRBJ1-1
CASSGGQGNTEAFF
TGTGCCAGCAGCGGGGGACAGGGGAACACTGAAGCTTTCTTT
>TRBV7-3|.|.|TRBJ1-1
CASRLVQANTEAFF
TGTGCCAGCAGGTTAGTTCAGGCGAACACTGAAGCTTTCTTT
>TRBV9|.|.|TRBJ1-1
CASSPHMTTEAFF
TGTGCCAGCAGCCCTCATATGACCACTGAAGCTTTCTTT
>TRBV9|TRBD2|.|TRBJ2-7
CASSVDLAGFYEQYF
TGTGCCAGCAGCGTAGACTTAGCGGGATTCTACGAGCAGTACTTC
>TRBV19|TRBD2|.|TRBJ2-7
CASSPRTLAGAYEQYF
TGTGCCAGTAGCCCACGGACTCTAGCGGGAGCCTACGAGCAGTACTTC
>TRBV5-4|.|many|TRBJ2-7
CASSAGTLSTYEQYF
TGTGCCAGCAGCGCAGGGACCTTAAGCACCTACGAGCAGTACTTC
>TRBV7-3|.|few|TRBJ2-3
CASSKVGQGSTDTQYF
TGTGCCAGCAGCAAAGTTGGTCAGGGGAGCACAGATACGCAGTATTTT
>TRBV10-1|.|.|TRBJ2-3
CASSESTRGVRTDTQYF
TGCGCCAGCAGTGAGTCGACTCGAGGGGTCCGCACAGATACGCAGTATTTT
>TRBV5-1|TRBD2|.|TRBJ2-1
CASSLDGAGEQFF
TGCGCCAGCAGCTTGGACGGAGCGGGGGAGCAGTTCTTC
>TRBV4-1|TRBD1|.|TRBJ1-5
CASSQEAGTENHQPQHF
TGCGCCAGCAGCCAGGAAGCCGGGACAGAAAACCATCAGCCCCAGCATTTT
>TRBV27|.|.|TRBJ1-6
CASSLSWTGKSPLHF
TGTGCCAGCAGTTTATCTTGGACGGGGAAATCACCCCTCCACTTT
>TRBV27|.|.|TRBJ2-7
CASIGDYEQYF
TGTGCCAGCATTGGTGACTACGAGCAGTACTTC
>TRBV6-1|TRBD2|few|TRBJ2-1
CASSERGLAGALWQFF
TGTGCCAGCAGTGAACGTGGACTAGCGGGAGCTTTGTGGCAGTTCTTC
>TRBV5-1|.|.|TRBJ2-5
CASSLDQETQYF
TGCGCCAGCAGCTTGGACCAAGAGACCCAGTACTTC
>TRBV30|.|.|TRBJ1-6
CACTGTSNSPLHF
TGTGCCTGCACCGGGACGAGTAATTCACCCCTCCACTTT
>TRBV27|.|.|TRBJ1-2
CASSLWGQGQTPYGYTF
TGTGCCAGCAGTTTATGGGGGCAGGGCCAAACCCCCTATGGCTACACCTTC
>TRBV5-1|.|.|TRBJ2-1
CASSLEATSYNEQFF
TGCGCCAGCAGCTTGGAAGCCACCTCCTACAATGAGCAGTTCTTC
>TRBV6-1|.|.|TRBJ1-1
CASVFRVLTEAFF
TGTGCCAGCGTTTTCCGGGTACTGACTGAAGCTTTCTTT
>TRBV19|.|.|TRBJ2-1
CASSISAGDYNEQFF
TGTGCCAGTAGTATCTCGGCAGGGGATTACAATGAGCAGTTCTTC
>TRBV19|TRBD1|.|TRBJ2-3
CASSAWTGKVSDTQYF
TGTGCCAGTAGTGCCTGGACAGGGAAGGTGTCGGATACGCAGTATTTT
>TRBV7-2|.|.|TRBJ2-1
CASSIRDLPYNEQFF
TGTGCCAGCAGCATCCGGGACTTACCTTACAATGAGCAGTTCTTC
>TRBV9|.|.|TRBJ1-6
CASSVNDYNSPLHF
TGTGCCAGCAGCGTGAATGACTATAATTCACCCCTCCACTTT
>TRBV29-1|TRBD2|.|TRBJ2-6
CKASGIGGANVLTF
TGCAAAGCTAGCGGGATCGGTGGGGCCAACGTCCTGACTTTC
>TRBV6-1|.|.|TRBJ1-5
CASSESGSNQPQHF
TGTGCCAGCAGTGAATCTGGTAGCAATCAGCCCCAGCATTTT
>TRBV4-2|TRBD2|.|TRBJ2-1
CASSKVLAGGTSYNEQFF
TGTGCCAGCAGCAAGGTTCTTGCGGGAGGGACCTCCTACAATGAGCAGTTCTTC
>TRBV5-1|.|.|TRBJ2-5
CASSDMRKETQYF
TGCGCCAGCAGTGACATGCGAAAAGAGACCCAGTACTTC
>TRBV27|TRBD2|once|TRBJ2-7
CASSFSGGSYEQYF
TGTGCCAGCAGTTTCAGCGGGGGATCCTACGAGCAGTACTTC
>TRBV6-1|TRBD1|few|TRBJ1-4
CATQQGEKLFF
TGTGCCACCCAACAGGGGGAAAAACTGTTTTTT
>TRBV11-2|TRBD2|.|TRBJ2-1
CASSSSGTSRARRRNEQFF
TGTGCCAGCAGCTCATCAGGGACTAGCCGAGCCCGGAGGCGCAATGAGCAGTTCTTC
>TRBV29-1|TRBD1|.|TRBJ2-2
CSVEDRLRTGELFF
TGCAGCGTTGAGGACAGGCTCAGGACCGGGGAGCTGTTTTTT
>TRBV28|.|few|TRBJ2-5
CASSLAQGTQYF
TGTGCCAGCAGTTTGGCCCAGGGGACCCAGTACTTC